Listed below are T cell receptor beta chains from one sample, sequenced in a study of shared clonotypes between healthy human individuals. Only in-frame clones appear in the TCRdb table, and some are missing; sequencing was by immunoSEQ multiplex PCR. Among some 2.4 million clones listed, under 95% were seen once. Sequencing used naive CD4+ T cells from PBMCs. All receptors derive from a man between 18 and 29 years old in good health. Some clones in this sample may be carry-over from other donors' samples. Both conserved end residues are part of each CDR3. A D gene is named only where the DNA matches it firmly. For some rows the clone size is stated as once, few or many, or as a class when expanded; others skip it.

>TRBV4-2|NA|TRBJ1-3|NA
TGTGCCAGCAGCCAAGCTCCCGGGACGGAATCTGGAAACACCATATATTTT
CASSQAPGTESGNTIYF
>TRBV19|NA|TRBJ2-1|TRBD2
TGTGCCAGTAGTATACTAGCGGGTACGACCTACAATGAGCAGTTCTTC
CASSILAGTTYNEQFF
>TRBV5-8|NA|TRBJ2-2|NA
TGTGCCAGCGGTTCCCTTAGGGGATACACCGGGGAGCTGTTTTTT
CASGSLRGYTGELFF
>TRBV19|once|TRBJ1-2|TRBD1
TGTGCCAGTAGTCTAACCGGGACAGGGTCAATTACTAACTATGGCTACACCTTC
CASSLTGTGSITNYGYTF
>TRBV30|NA|TRBJ2-1|TRBD2
TGTGCCTGCAGCGGGAGTGGGCATGAGCAGTTCTTC
CACSGSGHEQFF
>TRBV6-6|NA|TRBJ1-2|TRBD1
TGTGCCAGCAGTTACTCAGGACAGGGCTATGGCTACACCTTC
CASSYSGQGYGYTF
>TRBV27|NA|TRBJ1-4|NA
TGTGCCAGCAGTTCCCCTCCCTATGAAAAACTGTTTTTT
CASSSPPYEKLFF
>TRBV5-1|NA|TRBJ1-1|NA
TGCGCCAGCAGCCCCCCGGGGGGGGACACTGAAGCTTTCTTT
CASSPPGGDTEAFF
>TRBV28|NA|TRBJ2-5|TRBD2
TGTGCCAGCAGCGGGAGGCACGGAGTTAGGGGCGGGAGAGGCCAAGAGACCCAGTACTTC
CASSGRHGVRGGRGQETQYF
>TRBV13|NA|TRBJ1-2|NA
TGTGCCAGCAGCCTATTAGGGCCACAGGAGAGGTATGGCTACACCTTC
CASSLLGPQERYGYTF
>TRBV5-8|NA|TRBJ2-7|NA
TGTGCCAGCAGCTCGGGTAAGAGCGCCAGCTCCTACGAGCAGTACTTC
CASSSGKSASSYEQYF
>TRBV6-4|NA|TRBJ2-1|TRBD1
TGTGCCAGCCAAGACCCCAGGGGGCTGGTCAACAATGAGCAGTTCTTC
CASQDPRGLVNNEQFF
>TRBV10-3|NA|TRBJ2-2|TRBD1
TGTGCCATCAGTGGGTCCGGGACAGGGTTCACCGGGGAGCTGTTTTTT
CAISGSGTGFTGELFF
>TRBV5-1|NA|TRBJ1-2|NA
TGCGCCAGCAGCTTGTGGGGGCTCCGGGACTCCAGCCGTAACTATGGCTACACCTTC
CASSLWGLRDSSRNYGYTF
>TRBV4-1|NA|TRBJ2-6|TRBD1
TGCGCCAGCAGCCCCCGTTGGGGGACAGGGTGGCCTGGGGCCAACGTCCTGACTTTC
CASSPRWGTGWPGANVLTF
>TRBV28|NA|TRBJ1-4|NA
TGTGCCAGCAGTTTAGGGGGGGTTGAAAAACTGTTTTTT
CASSLGGVEKLFF
>TRBV2|NA|TRBJ2-2|NA
TGTGCCAGCAGTGAAGCGGGAGTCGCCGGGGAGCTGTTTTTT
CASSEAGVAGELFF
>TRBV28|once|TRBJ2-2|NA
TGTGCCAGCAGTTTGGATCCTTTTGGGACGGCCGGGGAGCTGTTTTTT
CASSLDPFGTAGELFF
>TRBV10-3|NA|TRBJ2-1|TRBD2
TGTGCCATCAGTCGGACTAGCGATGAGCAGTTCTTC
CAISRTSDEQFF
>TRBV6-4|once|TRBJ2-7|NA
TGTGCCAGCAGTGACCCCCCCCTCCTCTACGAGCAGTACTTC
CASSDPPLLYEQYF
>TRBV28|few|TRBJ1-5|TRBD1
TGTGCCAGCAGTTTCCACAGGGGGCATCAGCCCCAGCATTTT
CASSFHRGHQPQHF
>TRBV2|NA|TRBJ2-3|NA
TGTGCCAGCAGTGCCACACGAGATACGCAGTATTTT
CASSATRDTQYF
>TRBV30|NA|TRBJ2-7|NA
TGTGCCTGGAGCCCTGGACTTTCGGAGTTCTACGAGCAGTACTTC
CAWSPGLSEFYEQYF
>TRBV7-9|NA|TRBJ2-5|NA
TGTGCCAGCAGCTTTGAATTTGGGGCTGAGACCCAGTACTTC
CASSFEFGAETQYF
>TRBV19|NA|TRBJ2-7|NA
TGTGCCAGTAGTATACGGCAGGGGAGCTCCTACGAGCAGTACTTC
CASSIRQGSSYEQYF
>TRBV9|NA|TRBJ2-1|NA
TGTGCCAGCAGTTCTAGTAGCGGAGGTTACAATGAGCAGTTCTTC
CASSSSSGGYNEQFF
>TRBV28|NA|TRBJ2-2|TRBD1
TGTGCCAGCCCTCCCGGGACAGGGGCCTGGGACCGGACCGGGGAGCTGTTTTTT
CASPPGTGAWDRTGELFF
>TRBV5-6|NA|TRBJ2-2|NA
TGTGCCAGCAGCTTGGCGGATATGGGGCGCACCGGGGAGCTGTTTTTT
CASSLADMGRTGELFF
>TRBV30|NA|TRBJ2-1|TRBD2
TGTGCCTGGAACCTAGGCGGTGGAAGCGGGAGGGCCTACAATGAGCAGTTCTTC
CAWNLGGGSGRAYNEQFF
>TRBV7-8|NA|TRBJ2-1|TRBD2
TGTGCCAGCAGCTTAGCATCCCCACTAGCGGATGAGCAGTTCTTC
CASSLASPLADEQFF
>TRBV5-4|NA|TRBJ2-6|NA
TGTGCCAGCAGCTGGGGAAGCTCTGGGGCCAACGTCCTGACTTTC
CASSWGSSGANVLTF
>TRBV2|NA|TRBJ2-5|NA
TGTGCCAGCAACCCGACTCAAGAGACCCAGTACTTC
CASNPTQETQYF
>TRBV28|NA|TRBJ1-2|TRBD1
TGTGCCAGCAGTTTATGGGAATCGACAGGGATCTATGGCTACACCTTC
CASSLWESTGIYGYTF
>TRBV15|once|TRBJ1-1|TRBD1
TGTGCCACCAGCAGAGGAGGGGGACAGGTAACTGAAGCTTTCTTT
CATSRGGGQVTEAFF
>TRBV19|NA|TRBJ1-4|TRBD1
TGTGCCAGTAGTGGATCCAAAACAGGGGTGCGGGAAAAACTGTTTTTT
CASSGSKTGVREKLFF
>TRBV27|NA|TRBJ2-1|TRBD1
TGTGCCAGCAGTCCCGGGACAGGGAATGAGCAGTTCTTC
CASSPGTGNEQFF
>TRBV19|NA|TRBJ1-2|NA
TGTGCCAGTAACAACAGGTCCTATGGCTACACCTTC
CASNNRSYGYTF
>TRBV19|NA|TRBJ2-7|TRBD1
TGTGCCAGTAAAGGGACAGGTTCACCTTACGAGCAGTACTTC
CASKGTGSPYEQYF
>TRBV5-4|NA|TRBJ1-1|NA
TGTGCCAGCAGCCCGGGGGTCCGGAACACTGAAGCTTTCTTT
CASSPGVRNTEAFF
>TRBV9|NA|TRBJ2-6|TRBD2
TGTGCCAGCAGCGGCAAACTAGGGGGACTAGCGGGTGAAGCTTCTGGGGCCAACGTCCTGACTTTC
CASSGKLGGLAGEASGANVLTF
>TRBV9|NA|TRBJ1-3|TRBD1
TGTGCCAGCAGCGTAGCAGGGGGTTTAAGTGGAAACACCATATATTTT
CASSVAGGLSGNTIYF
>TRBV4-1|NA|TRBJ1-4|TRBD1
TGCGCCAGCAGCTCCCGGGACAGAAACTTTAATGAAAAACTGTTTTTT
CASSSRDRNFNEKLFF
>TRBV6-5|NA|TRBJ2-3|TRBD1
TGTGCCAGCAGGGACAGGGGCACAGATACGCAGTATTTT
CASRDRGTDTQYF
>TRBV19|once|TRBJ2-3|TRBD2
TGTGCCAGTAGGGATAGCGGGAGGTGGGGCACAGATACGCAGTATTTT
CASRDSGRWGTDTQYF